A selection of T cell receptor beta chains follows, all from one sample in a study of control samples from healthy donors and cancer patients. The method was immunoSEQ multiplex PCR; TCRdb's version includes in-frame clones alone and lacks a portion of them. Altogether around 250,000 clones are present, approximately 80% being singletons, with the ten largest covering about an eighth. Sequencing was performed on PBMCs. The receptors come from a woman aged 55-69 years with lung cancer. CDR3s include the opening cysteine and the closing phenylalanine or tryptophan. A D gene is named only where the DNA matches it firmly. Some rows have no size entry. The others give once, few or many, or a class for an expanded clone.

DNA: TGTGCCAGCAGCAAAGGTGCATTGGGAGAGACCCAGTACTTC; CDR3: CASSKGALGETQYF; D: .; J: TRBJ2-5; size: many; V: TRBV2
DNA: TGCGCCAGCTCCCCTCCAGATACGCAGTATTTT; CDR3: CASSPPDTQYF; D: .; J: TRBJ2-3; size: .; V: TRBV23-1
DNA: TGTGCCAGCAGCTTTGGGTATCAGGGTGGTACTGAAGCTTTCTTT; CDR3: CASSFGYQGGTEAFF; D: .; J: TRBJ1-1; size: .; V: TRBV7-9
DNA: TGTGCCAGCTCAGGATCGGGGGCATCTCAAAGGGGCTACACCTTC; CDR3: CASSGSGASQRGYTF; D: .; J: TRBJ1-2; size: .; V: TRBV18
DNA: TGTGCCAGCAGCTTAGCAAGACCGGGACTAGGGGGATATGAGCAGTTCTTC; CDR3: CASSLARPGLGGYEQFF; D: TRBD2; J: TRBJ2-1; size: .; V: TRBV7-7
DNA: TGCAGCGTCCTCAGGGGGTGGGGGCGTGAAGCTTTCTTT; CDR3: CSVLRGWGREAFF; D: TRBD1; J: TRBJ1-1; size: .; V: TRBV29-1
DNA: TGTGCCTGGAGTGTAGGAGGGTCCCACACCTTC; CDR3: CAWSVGGSHTF; D: .; J: TRBJ1-2; size: .; V: TRBV30
DNA: TGCAGTGCTCTAAGAGAGACCCAGTACTTC; CDR3: CSALRETQYF; D: .; J: TRBJ2-5; size: .; V: TRBV20-1
DNA: TGCGCCAGCAGCTTGGTGGACAGCCACGAGCAGTACTTC; CDR3: CASSLVDSHEQYF; D: .; J: TRBJ2-7; size: once; V: TRBV5-1
DNA: TGTGCCAGCAGCTTAGTAACTCTGGCATACAATGAGCAGTTCTTC; CDR3: CASSLVTLAYNEQFF; D: .; J: TRBJ2-1; size: .; V: TRBV7-8
DNA: TGTGCCAGCAGTGAAGCTCCGGACACTGAAGCTTTCTTT; CDR3: CASSEAPDTEAFF; D: .; J: TRBJ1-1; size: .; V: TRBV2
DNA: TGTGCCAGCAGCCGGGGGACTACTAAAGAGACCCAGTACTTC; CDR3: CASSRGTTKETQYF; D: TRBD2; J: TRBJ2-5; size: .; V: TRBV3-1/TRBV3-2
DNA: TGTGCCAGCAGTCTACAGGGGGAGATCGGTTCACCCCTCCACTTT; CDR3: CASSLQGEIGSPLHF; D: TRBD1; J: TRBJ1-6; size: few; V: TRBV2
DNA: TGTGCCAGCAGCGAACAGGGAATTCAGAATGAAAAACTGTTTTTT; CDR3: CASSEQGIQNEKLFF; D: .; J: TRBJ1-4; size: few; V: TRBV11-2
DNA: TGTGCCAGCAGCGCGAAAAGTGGGGTCCTGAAGGAAACGCAGTATTTT; CDR3: CASSAKSGVLKETQYF; D: .; J: TRBJ2-3; size: .; V: TRBV11-3
DNA: TGTGCCAGCAGCCCCCTGGGACTAGGGAACAATGAGCAGTTCTTC; CDR3: CASSPLGLGNNEQFF; D: TRBD2; J: TRBJ2-1; size: once; V: TRBV7-2
DNA: TGTGCCAGCAGCGGAGGACTAGCGGGAAACACCGGGGAGCTGTTTTTT; CDR3: CASSGGLAGNTGELFF; D: TRBD2; J: TRBJ2-2; size: few; V: TRBV9
DNA: TGCAGTGCTAGTGCCAGGGACAGCTACGAGCAGTACTTC; CDR3: CSASARDSYEQYF; D: TRBD1; J: TRBJ2-7; size: .; V: TRBV20-1
DNA: TGTGCCAGTAGGCTACGATCCGGGGCCTATGGCTACACCTTC; CDR3: CASRLRSGAYGYTF; D: .; J: TRBJ1-2; size: .; V: TRBV19
DNA: TGCGCCAGCAGCTTTGGGACAGGGGGCTCCTACGAGCAGTACTTC; CDR3: CASSFGTGGSYEQYF; D: TRBD1; J: TRBJ2-7; size: .; V: TRBV5-1
DNA: TGTGCCAGTAGTATTTGGACAGGGGCTGAAAAACTGTTTTTT; CDR3: CASSIWTGAEKLFF; D: TRBD1; J: TRBJ1-4; size: .; V: TRBV19
DNA: TGTGCCAGGGGCACCCTCCGGGATTCACCCCTCCACTTT; CDR3: CARGTLRDSPLHF; D: .; J: TRBJ1-6; size: many; V: TRBV2
DNA: TGTGCCAGCAGCCCTCGCGGTACAGAAGAGACCCAGTACTTC; CDR3: CASSPRGTEETQYF; D: .; J: TRBJ2-5; size: .; V: TRBV27
DNA: TGTGCCAGCACCTCCCTGATGGGTAGCGGGGAATTCTACAATGAGCAGTTCTTC; CDR3: CASTSLMGSGEFYNEQFF; D: TRBD2; J: TRBJ2-1; size: .; V: TRBV28
DNA: TGTGCCAGCAGCCATCGGAGTAGCTCTGGAAACACCATATATTTT; CDR3: CASSHRSSSGNTIYF; D: .; J: TRBJ1-3; size: once; V: TRBV11-2
DNA: TGTGCCAGCAGCGTAGACCTAGCGGGAGGGCCAGAGGAGACCCAGTACTTC; CDR3: CASSVDLAGGPEETQYF; D: TRBD2; J: TRBJ2-5; size: .; V: TRBV9
DNA: TGTGCCAGCTCCTCACCGCTAGCGGGGGGGCAGCGCTACGAGCAGTACTTC; CDR3: CASSSPLAGGQRYEQYF; D: TRBD2; J: TRBJ2-7; size: .; V: TRBV18
DNA: TGTGCCAGCAGCTTAGGGGCGGTAGCCCAAGAGACCCAGTACTTC; CDR3: CASSLGAVAQETQYF; D: .; J: TRBJ2-5; size: .; V: TRBV7-6
DNA: TGTGCCAGCAGTCCCGACAGGGGGCCATTGAGCTCCTATAATTCACCCCTCCACTTT; CDR3: CASSPDRGPLSSYNSPLHF; D: TRBD1; J: TRBJ1-6; size: .; V: TRBV27
DNA: TGTGCCAGTACCCCCTGGACAGGGAAGAACACTGAAGCTTTCTTT; CDR3: CASTPWTGKNTEAFF; D: TRBD1; J: TRBJ1-1; size: .; V: TRBV19
DNA: TGCGCCCTCAGTGCGGGGGGCGGGGGGACAGGGTCGAATGAGCAGTTCTTC; CDR3: CALSAGGGGTGSNEQFF; D: .; J: TRBJ2-1; size: .; V: TRBV10-3
DNA: TGTGCCAGCAGCCTTTCTAGTGCCTCTGGTGAGCAGTTCTTC; CDR3: CASSLSSASGEQFF; D: .; J: TRBJ2-1; size: .; V: TRBV4-2
DNA: TGTGCCAGCAGTTACTCGACAGGGCTGGACGAGCAGTACTTC; CDR3: CASSYSTGLDEQYF; D: TRBD1; J: TRBJ2-7; size: once; V: TRBV6-5
DNA: TGTGCCAGCAGCCCATCGGCTAGCGGGAGTTCCTACAATGAGCAGTTCTTC; CDR3: CASSPSASGSSYNEQFF; D: TRBD2; J: TRBJ2-1; size: .; V: TRBV3-1/TRBV3-2
DNA: TGTGCCAGCAGTTCGTCCAGGGTATTCTACGAGCAGTACTTC; CDR3: CASSSSRVFYEQYF; D: .; J: TRBJ2-7; size: .; V: TRBV6-2/TRBV6-3
DNA: TGTGCCAGTACTAGGGGCAATTGGATGAACACTGAAGCTTTCTTT; CDR3: CASTRGNWMNTEAFF; D: .; J: TRBJ1-1; size: .; V: TRBV19